The T cell receptor (beta chain) under discussion was sequenced for a study of radiotherapy plus CTLA-4 blockade in lung cancer. Study-wide points: In blood, TCR clones derived from the tumor expanded after radiotherapy plus ipilimumab. Increased serum interferon-beta after radiation also reportedly predicted response strongly.

Chemo-refractory metastatic non-small-cell lung cancer patients were treated with focal radiation plus CTLA-4 blockade with ipilimumab. A word on this clone: Antigen unknown.

Data came from immunoSEQ multiplex PCR; TCRdb stores just in-frame clones and leaves some out. This sample has tens of thousands of clones, with 83% found just once. This receptor was identified in a human donor with non-small cell lung cancer who had stable disease on radiotherapy plus ipilimumab. The sample was peripheral blood, taken from a patient treated with radiotherapy plus ipilimumab.

As DNA, the CDR3 is TGCGCCAGCAGCCAGAGAGGAGGGTCGAGCGGACTCGATGAGCAGTTCTTC. It codes for CASSQRGGSSGLDEQFF. This chain connects TRBV4-1 to TRBJ2-1; D is perhaps TRBD2 (6 bases). V gave up 3 bases and J gave up 8 bases, with 23 bases separating them. This CDR3 is 17 amino acids long. Germline assignment: CDR1 MGHRA and CDR2 YSYEKL.